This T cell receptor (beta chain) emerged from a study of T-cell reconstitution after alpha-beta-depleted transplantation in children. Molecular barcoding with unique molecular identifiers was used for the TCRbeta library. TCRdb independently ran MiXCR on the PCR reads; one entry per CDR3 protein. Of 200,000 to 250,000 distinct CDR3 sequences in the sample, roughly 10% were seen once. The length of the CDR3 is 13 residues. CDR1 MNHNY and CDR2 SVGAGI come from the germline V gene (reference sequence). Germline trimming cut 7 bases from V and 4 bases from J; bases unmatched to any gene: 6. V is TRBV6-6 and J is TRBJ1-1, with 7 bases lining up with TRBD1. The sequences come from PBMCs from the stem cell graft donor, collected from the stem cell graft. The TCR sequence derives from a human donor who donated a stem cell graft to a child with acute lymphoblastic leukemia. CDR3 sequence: CASNSGGTTEAFF. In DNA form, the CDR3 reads TGTGCCAGCAATTCAGGGGGAACCACTGAAGCTTTCTTT.